A selection of T cell receptor beta chains follows, all from one sample in a study of blood T cells in healthy people across ages. TCRdb reprocessed the 5' RACE reads with MiXCR, giving one entry per CDR3 protein. The sample includes under 1,000,000 distinct CDR3 sequences, roughly 34% of them seen just once. The sequenced sample consisted of blood. All receptors derive from a man between 18 and 35 years old in good health. Each CDR3 is given with its conserved first and last residue. D genes are given only for firm matches. Part of the rows lack a size; the others show once, few, many or a class for expanded clones.

D gene	clone size	V gene	J gene	CDR3 DNA	CDR3 protein
TRBD1	many	TRBV7-2	TRBJ1-2	TGTGCCAGCAGCTTAGCGGGGACAGGGGGGTATGGCTACACCTTC	CASSLAGTGGYGYTF
-	few	TRBV7-2	TRBJ2-7	TGTGCCAGCAGCTTAACGGGGGAAGGGTCCTACGAGCAGTACTTC	CASSLTGEGSYEQYF
TRBD1	-	TRBV14	TRBJ2-7	TGTGCCAGCAGCCAAGGCGCCGGGACAGGGAGTTACGAGCAGTACTTC	CASSQGAGTGSYEQYF
-	-	TRBV7-9	TRBJ2-3	TGTGCCAGCAGCCACTCATTGGGACCTCTCACAGATACGCAGTATTTT	CASSHSLGPLTDTQYF
-	-	TRBV12-3/TRBV12-4	TRBJ1-1	TGTGCCAGCACCCCCTATGGCCTCGGGACTGAAGCTTTCTTT	CASTPYGLGTEAFF
-	-	TRBV25-1	TRBJ1-5	TGTGCCAGCAGTGTCGGGGGACAGCCCCAGCATTTT	CASSVGGQPQHF
-	-	TRBV7-3	TRBJ2-1	TGTGCCACCCGGGACGGAAGAACAAACAACAATGAGCAGTTCTTC	CATRDGRTNNNEQFF
TRBD1	many	TRBV7-9	TRBJ1-3	TGTGCCAGCAGCGGGACAGGGACTGGAAACACCATATATTTT	CASSGTGTGNTIYF
-	many	TRBV6-2/TRBV6-3	TRBJ2-4	TGTGCCAGCCGGGCCTTAGCCAAAAACATTCAGTACTTC	CASRALAKNIQYF
TRBD2	-	TRBV5-1	TRBJ2-5	TGCGCCAGCAGCTTGAGGTGGTCGGGGGGACTAGCTAAGGAGACCCAGTACTTC	CASSLRWSGGLAKETQYF
-	many	TRBV12-3/TRBV12-4	TRBJ2-5	TGTGCCAGCAGTTCTCCTAGCATTCTGGAGGAGACCCAGTACTTC	CASSSPSILEETQYF
-	-	TRBV12-3/TRBV12-4	TRBJ2-3	TGTGCCAGCAGTCCCCGAGATGCCACATGGGATACGCAGTATTTT	CASSPRDATWDTQYF
TRBD1	-	TRBV29-1	TRBJ2-3	TGCAGCGTTGCTGGGACAGGGGACACAGATACGCAGTATTTT	CSVAGTGDTDTQYF
TRBD1	many	TRBV10-3	TRBJ1-2	TGTGCCACCTCCGCAGGGGGGTATAACTATGGCTACACCTTC	CATSAGGYNYGYTF
TRBD1	-	TRBV5-1	TRBJ2-2	TGCGCCAGCAGCGTACAGGGGTTGACCGGGGAGCTGTTTTTT	CASSVQGLTGELFF
TRBD1	-	TRBV4-1	TRBJ1-1	TGCGCCAGCAGCCACTTGACAGGGGGGAGCGCTGAAGCTTTCTTT	CASSHLTGGSAEAFF
-	few	TRBV7-2	TRBJ1-1	TGTGCCAGCAGCTTAGATCGGCGGACAGCTTTCTTT	CASSLDRRTAFF
-	-	TRBV9	TRBJ1-2	TGTGCCAGCAGCGTAAGTGACAGCAAACCAACCTATGGCTACACCTTC	CASSVSDSKPTYGYTF
-	-	TRBV6-5	TRBJ2-1	TGTGCCAGCAGACCCCTAGCGTTAAGCTCCTACAATGAGCAGTTCTTC	CASRPLALSSYNEQFF
TRBD1	-	TRBV4-1	TRBJ1-4	TGCGCCAGCAGCCAGACTGGGACAGATTACGCAACTAATGAAAAACTGTTTTTT	CASSQTGTDYATNEKLFF
TRBD2	-	TRBV3-1	TRBJ2-3	TGTGCCAGCAGCCTCCCGGGGGGAGATACGCAGTATTTT	CASSLPGGDTQYF
-	few	TRBV4-2	TRBJ2-7	TGTGCCAGCAGCCAAGATCCCTCCCCCTCCTACAATGAGCAGTACTTC	CASSQDPSPSYNEQYF
-	-	TRBV20-1	TRBJ1-2	TGCAGTGCCGCGACCGGCCCTAACTATGGCTACACCTTC	CSAATGPNYGYTF
TRBD1	few	TRBV14	TRBJ1-2	TGTGCCAGCAGCCAACTGGGACAGGAAAGCTATGGCTACACCTTC	CASSQLGQESYGYTF
-	many	TRBV24-1	TRBJ2-3	TGTGCCACCAGTGACCGGACATCAGATACGCAGTATTTT	CATSDRTSDTQYF
-	-	TRBV9	TRBJ2-5	TGTGCCAGCAGCGTAGCTACGGGCTTCGAGACCCAGTACTTC	CASSVATGFETQYF
TRBD1	-	TRBV5-1	TRBJ1-2	TGCGCCAGCAGTCCGGGACAGGGTCCTTTCGGCGGCTACACCTTC	CASSPGQGPFGGYTF
TRBD2	-	TRBV4-3	TRBJ2-3	TGCGCCAGCAGCCAAGATATCAGGCTAGCGGGAGGATCGTCCACAGATACGCAGTATTTT	CASSQDIRLAGGSSTDTQYF
TRBD1	few	TRBV14	TRBJ2-5	TGTGCCAGCAGCCCACACCCGGACAGGGAAGAGACCCAGTACTTC	CASSPHPDREETQYF
-	-	TRBV2	TRBJ2-7	TGTGCCAGTACGGGACCGGGATACGAGCAGTACTTC	CASTGPGYEQYF
TRBD1	-	TRBV19	TRBJ2-7	TGTGCCAGTAGTGCCCGACAGGGATCCGCCTACGAGCAGTACTTC	CASSARQGSAYEQYF
-	-	TRBV2	TRBJ2-3	TGTGCCAGCAGTGAAGGCCTAAACCGAGGAGGAGATACGCAGTATTTT	CASSEGLNRGGDTQYF
-	many	TRBV28	TRBJ2-7	TGTGCCAGCAGTTTCGGTGGTCGGGCAGTCCCTAAATACGAGCAGTACTTC	CASSFGGRAVPKYEQYF
TRBD1	many	TRBV4-3	TRBJ1-1	TGCGCCAGCAGCCAACTGAGCCGGGACAGGAAAGCTTTCTTT	CASSQLSRDRKAFF
-	few	TRBV12-3/TRBV12-4	TRBJ1-4	TGTGCCAGCACCCCCGGGACCCGCGGGGGGGGCAATCAAAAACTGTTTTTT	CASTPGTRGGGNQKLFF
-	many	TRBV2	TRBJ1-4	TGTGCCAGCAGTGAAGGGGGGAATCCTAATGAAAAACTGTTTTTT	CASSEGGNPNEKLFF
-	many	TRBV4-1	TRBJ2-5	TGCGCCAGCAGCCAAGACCAGCGCCGCCAAGAGACCCAGTACTTC	CASSQDQRRQETQYF
-	few	TRBV6-2/TRBV6-3	TRBJ1-2	TGTGCCAGCAGCAACGGACGGGACTTCGGCTATGGCTACACCTTC	CASSNGRDFGYGYTF